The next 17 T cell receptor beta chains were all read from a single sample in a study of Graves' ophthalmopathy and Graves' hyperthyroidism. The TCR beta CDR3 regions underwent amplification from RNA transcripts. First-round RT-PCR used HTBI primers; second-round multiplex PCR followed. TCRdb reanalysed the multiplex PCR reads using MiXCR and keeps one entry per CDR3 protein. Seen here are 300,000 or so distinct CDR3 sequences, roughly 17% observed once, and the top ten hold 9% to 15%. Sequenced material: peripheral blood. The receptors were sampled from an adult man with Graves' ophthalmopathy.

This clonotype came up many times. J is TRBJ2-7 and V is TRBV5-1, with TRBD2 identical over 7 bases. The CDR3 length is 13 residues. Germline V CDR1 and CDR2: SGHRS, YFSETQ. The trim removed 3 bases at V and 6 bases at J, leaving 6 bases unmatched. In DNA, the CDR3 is TGCGCCAGCAGCTCTCTGGGCGGGGGCGAGCAGTACTTC. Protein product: CASSSLGGGEQYF.

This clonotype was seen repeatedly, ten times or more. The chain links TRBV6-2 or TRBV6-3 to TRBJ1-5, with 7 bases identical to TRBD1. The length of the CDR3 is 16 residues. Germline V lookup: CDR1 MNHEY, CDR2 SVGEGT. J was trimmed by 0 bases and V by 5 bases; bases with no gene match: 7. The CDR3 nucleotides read TGTGCCAGCAGTCCGAGACAGGGCTATAGCAATCAGCCCCAGCATTTT. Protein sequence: CASSPRQGYSNQPQHF.

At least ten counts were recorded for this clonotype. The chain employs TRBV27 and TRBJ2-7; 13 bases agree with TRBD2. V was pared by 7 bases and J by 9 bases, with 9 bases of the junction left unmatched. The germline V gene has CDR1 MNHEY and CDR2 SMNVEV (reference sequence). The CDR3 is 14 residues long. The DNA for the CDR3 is TGTGCCAGCAAAGTGGTGGGACTAGCGGGATTGCAGTACTTC. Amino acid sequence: CASKVVGLAGLQYF.

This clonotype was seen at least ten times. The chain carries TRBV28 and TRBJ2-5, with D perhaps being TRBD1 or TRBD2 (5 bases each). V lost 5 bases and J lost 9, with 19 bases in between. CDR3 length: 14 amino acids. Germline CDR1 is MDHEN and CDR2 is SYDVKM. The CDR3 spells CASSNGLWDGAQYF. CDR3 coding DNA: TGTGCCAGCAGTAACGGACTGTGGGACGGGGCCCAGTACTTC.

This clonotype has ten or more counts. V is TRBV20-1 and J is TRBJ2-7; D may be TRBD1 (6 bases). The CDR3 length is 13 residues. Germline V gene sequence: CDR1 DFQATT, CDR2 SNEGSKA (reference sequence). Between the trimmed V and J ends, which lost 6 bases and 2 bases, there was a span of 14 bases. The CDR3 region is CSATDSKAYEQYF. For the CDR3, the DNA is TGCAGTGCGACGGACAGTAAAGCCTACGAGCAGTACTTC.

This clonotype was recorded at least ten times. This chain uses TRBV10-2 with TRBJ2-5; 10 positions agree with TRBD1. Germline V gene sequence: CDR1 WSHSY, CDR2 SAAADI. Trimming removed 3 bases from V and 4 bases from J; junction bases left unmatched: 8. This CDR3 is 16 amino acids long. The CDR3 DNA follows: TGCGCCAGCAGTGATCCCGGGACAGGGGCTGGAGAGACCCAGTACTTC. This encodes CASSDPGTGAGETQYF.

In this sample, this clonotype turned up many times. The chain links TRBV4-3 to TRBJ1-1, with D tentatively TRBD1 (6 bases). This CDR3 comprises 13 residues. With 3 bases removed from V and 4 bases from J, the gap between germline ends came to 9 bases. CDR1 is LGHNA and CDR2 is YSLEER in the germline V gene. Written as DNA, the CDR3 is TGCGCCAGCAGCCAGGGACAATCCACTGAAGCTTTCTTT. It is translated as CASSQGQSTEAFF.

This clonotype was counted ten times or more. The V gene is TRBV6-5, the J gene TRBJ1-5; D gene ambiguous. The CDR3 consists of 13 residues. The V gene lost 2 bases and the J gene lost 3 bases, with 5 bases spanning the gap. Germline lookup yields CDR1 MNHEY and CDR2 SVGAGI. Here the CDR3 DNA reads TGTGCCAGCAGTTACAAGGACAATCAGCCCCAGCATTTT. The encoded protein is CASSYKDNQPQHF.

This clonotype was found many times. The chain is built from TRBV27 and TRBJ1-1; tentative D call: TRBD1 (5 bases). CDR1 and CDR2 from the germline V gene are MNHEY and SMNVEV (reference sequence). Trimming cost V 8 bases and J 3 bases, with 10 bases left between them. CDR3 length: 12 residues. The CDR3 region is CASRVGDTEAFF. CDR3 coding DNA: TGTGCCAGCCGGGTAGGGGACACTGAAGCTTTCTTT.

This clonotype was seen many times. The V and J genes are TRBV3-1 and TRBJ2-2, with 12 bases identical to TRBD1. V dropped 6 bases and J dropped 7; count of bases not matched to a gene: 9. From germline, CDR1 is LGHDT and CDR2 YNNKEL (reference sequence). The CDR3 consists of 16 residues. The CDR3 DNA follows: TGTGCCAGCAGTCAATCCGGGACAGGGGGCATCGGGGAGCTGTTTTTT. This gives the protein CASSQSGTGGIGELFF. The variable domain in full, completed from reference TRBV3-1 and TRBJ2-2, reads DTAVSQTPKYLVTQMGNDKSIKCEQNLGHDTMYWYKQDSKKFLKIMFSYNNKELIINETVPNRFSPKSPDKAHLNLHINSLELGDSAVYFCASSQSGTGGIGELFFGEGSRLTVL.

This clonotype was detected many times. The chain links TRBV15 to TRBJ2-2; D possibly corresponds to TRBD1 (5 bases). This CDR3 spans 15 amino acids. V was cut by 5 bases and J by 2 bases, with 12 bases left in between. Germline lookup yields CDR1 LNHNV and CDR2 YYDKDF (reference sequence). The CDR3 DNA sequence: TGTGCCACCAGCGGATCCAGGGAAAACACCGGGGAGCTGTTTTTT. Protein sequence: CATSGSRENTGELFF.

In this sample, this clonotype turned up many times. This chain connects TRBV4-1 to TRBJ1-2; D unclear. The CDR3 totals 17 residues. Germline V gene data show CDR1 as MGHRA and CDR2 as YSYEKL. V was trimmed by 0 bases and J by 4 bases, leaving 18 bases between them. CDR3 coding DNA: TGCGCCAGCAGCCAAGATATGTCTTCGTGGAACATCTATGGCTACACCTTC. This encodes CASSQDMSSWNIYGYTF.

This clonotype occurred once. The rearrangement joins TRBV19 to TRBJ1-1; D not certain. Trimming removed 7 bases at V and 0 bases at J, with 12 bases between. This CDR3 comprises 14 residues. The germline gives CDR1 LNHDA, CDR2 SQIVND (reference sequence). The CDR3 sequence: CASNQGRMNTEAFF. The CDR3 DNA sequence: TGTGCCAGTAACCAAGGACGGATGAACACTGAAGCTTTCTTT.

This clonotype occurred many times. The CDR3 DNA reads TGTGCCAGCAGTTTACGGGAGGCCAGCTCCTACGAGCAGTACTTC. Protein product: CASSLREASSYEQYF. The rearrangement joins TRBV12-3 or TRBV12-4 to TRBJ2-7; 7 nucleotides match TRBD2. V lost 2 bases to trimming and J lost 0 bases; unmatched junction nucleotides: 4. There are 15 residues in the CDR3.

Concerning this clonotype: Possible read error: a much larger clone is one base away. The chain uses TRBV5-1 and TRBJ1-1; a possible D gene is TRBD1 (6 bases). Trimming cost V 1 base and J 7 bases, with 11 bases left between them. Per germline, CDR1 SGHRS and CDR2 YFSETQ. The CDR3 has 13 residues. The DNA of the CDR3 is TGCGCCAGCAGCTTGTGCAGGGGTGATGAAGCTTTCTTT. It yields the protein CASSLCRGDEAFF.

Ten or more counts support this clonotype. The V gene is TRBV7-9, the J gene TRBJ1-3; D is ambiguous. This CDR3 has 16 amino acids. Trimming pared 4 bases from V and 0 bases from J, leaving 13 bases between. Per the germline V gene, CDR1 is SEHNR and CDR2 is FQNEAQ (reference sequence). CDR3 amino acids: CASSSPRAHSGNTIYF. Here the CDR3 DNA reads TGTGCCAGCAGCTCCCCCCGGGCCCACTCTGGAAACACCATATATTTT.

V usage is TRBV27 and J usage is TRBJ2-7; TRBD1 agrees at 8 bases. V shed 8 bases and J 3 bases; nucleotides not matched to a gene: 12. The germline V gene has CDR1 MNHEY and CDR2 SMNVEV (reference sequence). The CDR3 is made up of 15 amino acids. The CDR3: CASPSAQGVFYEQYF. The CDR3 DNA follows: TGTGCCAGCCCCTCGGCACAGGGGGTCTTCTACGAGCAGTACTTC.